This T cell receptor beta chain was captured in a study of CD4 T cells in relation to SARS-CoV-2 and coronaviruses. Findings of the study overall: In approximately 70% of donors, memory CD4+ clonotypes crossrecognized SARS-CoV-2 and at least one common cold coronavirus spike.

This clone was counted once. Its antigen is currently unknown. Unexposed donor CD4+ T cells date from 2011-2018, before the COVID-19 pandemic. CD4+ T cells were isolated from the cells after 10 days of culture. Repertoires were generated with immunoSEQ multiplex PCR, while TCRdb's copy carries only in-frame clones and drops some. The sample consists of more than 15,000 clones, 60% to 80% of them appearing once. CDR1 SGHTA and CDR2 FQGNSA come from the germline V gene. Trimming pared 2 bases from V and 9 bases from J, leaving 14 bases between. The CDR3 is 13 residues long. The specimen was CD4+ T cells from PBMCs, cultured in vitro. This sequence joins TRBV7-2 and TRBJ2-7, with a possible D match to TRBD1 (5 bases). The sequence came from a human donor in good health. The CDR3: CASSLSQGGVQYF. In nucleotides, the CDR3 is TGTGCCAGCAGCTTAAGTCAGGGCGGCGTGCAGTACTTC.